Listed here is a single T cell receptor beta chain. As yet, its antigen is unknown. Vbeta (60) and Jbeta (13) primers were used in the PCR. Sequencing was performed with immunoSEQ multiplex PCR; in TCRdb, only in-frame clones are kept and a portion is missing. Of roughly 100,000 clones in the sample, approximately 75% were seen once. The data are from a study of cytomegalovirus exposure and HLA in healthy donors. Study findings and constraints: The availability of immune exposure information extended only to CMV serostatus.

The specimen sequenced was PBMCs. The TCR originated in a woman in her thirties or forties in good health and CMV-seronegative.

DNA of the CDR3: TGTGCCAGCAGCTTGGAACAGAGCTCCTACGAGCAGTACTTC. Its translation is CASSLEQSSYEQYF. The J gene is TRBJ2-7, the V gene TRBV5-4; unclear D gene. The CDR3 spans 14 residues. The germline CDR1 and CDR2 sequences are SGHNT and YYREEE (reference sequence). V was trimmed by 0 bases and J by 0 bases, leaving 7 bases between them. Supplemented by reference TRBV5-4 and TRBJ2-7, the full variable domain reads ETGVTQSPTHLIKTRGQQVTLRCSSQSGHNTVSWYQQALGQGPQFIFQYYREEENGRGNFPPRFSGLQFPNYSSELNVNALELDDSALYLCASSLEQSSYEQYFGPGTRLTVT.